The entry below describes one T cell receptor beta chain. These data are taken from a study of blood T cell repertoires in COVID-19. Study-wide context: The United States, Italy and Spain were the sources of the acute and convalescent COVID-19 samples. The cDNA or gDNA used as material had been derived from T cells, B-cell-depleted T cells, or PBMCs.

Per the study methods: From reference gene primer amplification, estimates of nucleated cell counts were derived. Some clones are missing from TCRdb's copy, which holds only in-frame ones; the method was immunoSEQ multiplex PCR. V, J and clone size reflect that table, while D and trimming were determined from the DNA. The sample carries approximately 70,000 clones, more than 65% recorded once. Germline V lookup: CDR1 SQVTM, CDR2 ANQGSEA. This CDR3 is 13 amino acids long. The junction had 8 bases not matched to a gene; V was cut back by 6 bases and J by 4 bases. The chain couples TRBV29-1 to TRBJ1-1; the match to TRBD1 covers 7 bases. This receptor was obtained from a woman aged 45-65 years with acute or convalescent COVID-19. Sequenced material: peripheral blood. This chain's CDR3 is CSVGTEWGTEAFF. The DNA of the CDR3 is TGCAGCGTGGGGACAGAATGGGGCACTGAAGCTTTCTTT. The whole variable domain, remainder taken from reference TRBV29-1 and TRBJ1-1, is SAVISQKPSRDICQRGTSLTIQCQVDSQVTMMFWYRQQPGQSLTLIATANQGSEATYESGFVIDKFPISRPNLTFSTLTVSNMSPEDSSIYLCSVGTEWGTEAFFGQGTRLTVV.